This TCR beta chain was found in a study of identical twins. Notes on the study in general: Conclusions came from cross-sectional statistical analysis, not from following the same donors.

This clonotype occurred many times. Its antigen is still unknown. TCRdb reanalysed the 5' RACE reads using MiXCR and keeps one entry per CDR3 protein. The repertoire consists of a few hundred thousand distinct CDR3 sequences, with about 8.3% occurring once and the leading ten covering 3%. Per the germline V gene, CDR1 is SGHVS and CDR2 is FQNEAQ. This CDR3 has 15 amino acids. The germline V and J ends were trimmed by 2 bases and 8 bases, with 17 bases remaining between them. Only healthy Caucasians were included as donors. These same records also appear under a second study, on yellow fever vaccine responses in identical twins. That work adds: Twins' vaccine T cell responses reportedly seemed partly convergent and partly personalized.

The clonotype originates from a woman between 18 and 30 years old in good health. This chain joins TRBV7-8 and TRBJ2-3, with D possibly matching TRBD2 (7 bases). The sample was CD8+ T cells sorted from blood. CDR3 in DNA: TGTGCCAGCAGCTTATCAGGGGAGGGACACGCTACGCAGTATTTT. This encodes CASSLSGEGHATQYF. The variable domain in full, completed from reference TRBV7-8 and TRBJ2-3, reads GAGVSQSPRYKVAKRGQDVALRCDPISGHVSLFWYQQALGQGPEFLTYFQNEAQLDKSGLPSDRFFAERPEGSVSTLKIQRTQQEDSAVYLCASSLSGEGHATQYFGPGTRLTVL.